The sequence of this T cell receptor (beta chain) was determined in a study of blood T cells in healthy people across ages. This clonotype was counted once. Its specificity is not known. PBMCs were isolated at a quantity of at least 6 million per sample. Notes on the study in general: Expanded clonotype shifts may have been confounded, as the donors had an unknown CMV status.

Next came a second PCR, run for roughly 6 to 11 cycles, which used a sample-barcoded 5' primer along with a J-beta primer mix. A template-switch adaptor that had 12 random nucleotides put a tag on each cDNA molecule. One entry per CDR3 protein, called by TCRdb with MiXCR from the 5' RACE reads. The sample lists roughly 730,000 distinct CDR3 sequences; around three fifths were seen once. This TCR was recovered from a man in his forties in good health. The sequencing sample was made of blood.

The CDR3 DNA is TGTGCCAGCAGCTTAAGAGAGGAAACGTTCTCCTACGAGCAGTACTTC. Encoded protein: CASSLREETFSYEQYF. This chain joins TRBV7-8 and TRBJ2-5; D is unresolved. TRBJ2-7 explains the end of the DNA better; the J call may be wrong. This CDR3 region has 16 residues. Germline V lookup: CDR1 SGHVS, CDR2 FQNEAQ.